The next 21 T cell receptor beta chains were all read from a single sample in a study of T cell responses to AZD1222 COVID-19 vaccine. Libraries were prepared by immunoSEQ multiplex PCR; TCRdb keeps only in-frame clonotypes and omits some of them. The profile shows roughly 150,000 clones, about nine tenths of them singletons. The sample consisted of peripheral blood, taken 28 days after the second AZD1222 dose. The receptors come from an adult who received the AZD1222 COVID-19 vaccine.

This clone was recorded once. The chain employs TRBV2 and TRBJ1-5; unclear D gene. V was cut by 4 bases and J by 0 bases, with 7 bases left in between. Per the germline V gene, CDR1 is SNHLY and CDR2 is FYNNEI. The CDR3 runs to 14 residues. CDR3 DNA: TGTGCCAGCAGTGGGTCGGGTAGCAATCAGCCCCAGCATTTT. This codes for CASSGSGSNQPQHF.

V usage is TRBV6-5 and J usage is TRBJ1-6; TRBD1 might be the D (5 bases). The V gene lost 6 bases and the J gene lost 3 bases, with 6 bases spanning the gap. CDR1 is MNHEY and CDR2 is SVGAGI in the germline V gene. The CDR3 runs to 13 residues. The CDR3 here is CASRQDYNSPLHF. The DNA for the CDR3 is TGTGCCAGCAGACAGGACTATAATTCACCCCTCCACTTT.

The chain has TRBV7-9 and TRBJ1-1, with D perhaps matching TRBD1 (6 bases). Trimming removed 6 bases at V and 4 bases at J, with 12 bases between. CDR1 is SEHNR, CDR2 FQNEAQ, per germline (reference sequence). The CDR3 extends over 13 amino acids. CDR3 DNA sequence: TGTGCCAGCAGTCTTTTAGGGGGCACTGAAGCTTTCTTT. Translated, it gives CASSLLGGTEAFF.

The rearrangement joins TRBV19 to TRBJ2-2; D remains unclear. Trimming took off 1 base at V and 0 bases at J, with 0 bases between the two ends. Germline V gene data show CDR1 as LNHDA and CDR2 as SQIVND (reference sequence). The CDR3 is 13 residues long. CDR3 in DNA: TGTGCCAGTAGTATAGCGAACACCGGGGAGCTGTTTTTT. It is translated as CASSIANTGELFF.

This chain joins TRBV30 and TRBJ1-1, with no clear D. The V end lost 0 bases, the J end lost 1 base, and 6 bases lay between the germline ends. The V gene's germline CDR1 is GTSNPN and CDR2 SVGIG (reference sequence). The CDR3 runs to 13 residues. CDR3 DNA: TGTGCCTGGAGTGTAGGTCAGAACACTGAAGCTTTCTTT. Translation gives CAWSVGQNTEAFF.

The chain links TRBV5-1 to TRBJ1-2; D is perhaps TRBD1 (6 bases). Per the germline V gene, CDR1 is SGHRS and CDR2 is YFSETQ. This CDR3 region has 16 residues. Trimming removed 1 base at V and 6 bases at J, with 19 bases between. The CDR3 protein is CASSLIGQQGLDGYTF. The CDR3 DNA follows: TGCGCCAGCAGCTTGATCGGTCAGCAGGGGTTAGATGGCTACACCTTC.

V is TRBV11-2 and J is TRBJ1-1; D uncertain. The CDR3 has 14 residues. Germline lookup yields CDR1 SGHAT and CDR2 FQNNGV. V was trimmed by 5 bases and J by 0 bases, leaving 10 bases between them. The CDR3 spells CASSREIMNTEAFF. CDR3 DNA sequence: TGTGCCAGCAGCCGGGAGATCATGAACACTGAAGCTTTCTTT.

J is TRBJ2-5 and V is TRBV5-8; 12 bases agree with TRBD2. The CDR3 totals 15 residues. J gave up 5 bases and V 0 bases, and 2 bases lay outside the gene matches. Germline V gene data show CDR1 as SGHTS and CDR2 as YDEGEE. As DNA, the CDR3 is TGTGCCAGCAGCTTGGGACTAGCGGGAGAGGAGACCCAGTACTTC. The encoded protein is CASSLGLAGEETQYF.

The V gene is TRBV29-1, the J gene TRBJ1-5; D is ambiguous. The CDR3 loop spans 12 amino acids. Deletions cut 5 bases from V and 5 bases from J, with 10 bases between. Germline-derived CDR1 and CDR2 are SQVTM and ANQGSEA. CDR3 sequence reads: CSVRAGDQPQHF. In DNA, the CDR3 is TGCAGCGTTAGGGCAGGAGATCAGCCCCAGCATTTT.

As regards this clone: Distinct nucleotide sequences in the sample also encode this CDR3. This sequence joins TRBV6-5 and TRBJ1-5; D unclear. V lost 0 bases and J 2 bases, leaving 5 bases between the germline ends. The V gene's germline CDR1 is MNHEY and CDR2 SVGAGI. The CDR3 sequence is 14 residues long. Here the CDR3 DNA reads TGTGCCAGCAGTTACTCGGCTGGCAATCAGCCCCAGCATTTT. Translation: CASSYSAGNQPQHF.

The J gene is TRBJ1-1, the V gene TRBV5-1, with 7 bases aligning to TRBD1. CDR1 is SGHRS and CDR2 is YFSETQ in the germline V gene. This CDR3 region has 14 residues. V was clipped by 0 bases and J by 4 bases; unmatched bases: 3. The CDR3 DNA is TGCGCCAGCAGCTTGGACGACAGGGTCACTGAAGCTTTCTTT. Protein sequence: CASSLDDRVTEAFF.

CDR3 in DNA: TGTGCCAGCAGTTGGACAGGGGGCAATCAGCCCCAGCATTTT. It is translated as CASSWTGGNQPQHF. This chain uses TRBV6-2 or TRBV6-3 with TRBJ1-5; 9 nucleotides match TRBD1. The length of the CDR3 is 14 residues. Per the germline V gene, CDR1 is MNHEY and CDR2 is SVGEGT. With 4 bases clipped from V and 2 bases from J, the junction kept 0 bases outside the gene matches.

The V gene is TRBV9, the J gene TRBJ1-1; D not resolved. From germline, CDR1 is SGDLS and CDR2 YYNGEE. Trimming cost V 2 bases and J 8 bases, with 13 bases left between them. This CDR3 is 13 amino acids long. This chain's CDR3 is CASSVTGGREAFF. CDR3 sequence (DNA): TGTGCCAGCAGCGTCACCGGCGGTCGGGAAGCTTTCTTT.

The CDR3: CSVENRGPEAFF. The CDR3 region has the DNA TGCAGCGTTGAAAACAGGGGACCTGAAGCTTTCTTT. The V call is TRBV29-1, the J call TRBJ1-1, with 7 bases matching TRBD1. The CDR3 is made up of 12 amino acids. Trimming at V came to 2 bases and at J to 6 bases, leaving 3 bases not matched to a gene. CDR1 and CDR2 from the germline V gene are SQVTM and ANQGSEA.

The V and J genes are TRBV2 and TRBJ2-5, with D unresolved. The CDR3 extends over 13 amino acids. V was trimmed by 6 bases and J by 4 bases, leaving 12 bases between them. Germline CDR1 and CDR2: SNHLY and FYNNEI. CDR3: CASSPHEVETQYF. In DNA, the CDR3 is TGTGCCAGCAGCCCACATGAAGTAGAGACCCAGTACTTC. Full variable domain (outside the CDR3, taken from reference TRBV2 and TRBJ2-5): EPEVTQTPSHQVTQMGQEVILRCVPISNHLYFYWYRQILGQKVEFLVSFYNNEISEKSEIFDDQFSVERPDGSNFTLKIRSTKLEDSAMYFCASSPHEVETQYFGPGTRLLVL.

This chain links TRBV21-1 with TRBJ2-3; the D call TRBD2 from the table was never checked on the DNA. TRBV21-1 represents a pseudogene. CDR3 size: 15 residues. CDR3 region: CASSKGLAGADTQYF. CDR3 bases: TGTGCCAGCAGCAAGGGACTAGCGGGAGCAGATACGCAGTATTTT.

The J gene is TRBJ1-1, the V gene TRBV4-1; no definite D call. The CDR3 sequence is 16 residues long. Per germline, CDR1 MGHRA and CDR2 YSYEKL. Trimming removed 1 base from V and 6 bases from J, with 18 bases in between. The chain's CDR3 is CASSQGVIKPRAEAFF. For the CDR3, the DNA is TGCGCCAGCAGCCAAGGGGTCATAAAGCCCCGGGCTGAAGCTTTCTTT.

The V and J genes are TRBV7-2 and TRBJ1-5, with 8 positions matching TRBD1. This CDR3 contains 15 residues. Germline lookup yields CDR1 SGHTA and CDR2 FQGNSA. The V and J ends lost 5 bases and 7 bases, in that order; junction bases with no gene match: 10. The CDR3 DNA follows: TGTGCCAGCAGCCCCAGGGGGCTGGGGGGGCAGCCCCAGCATTTT. Its protein is CASSPRGLGGQPQHF.

The chain is built from TRBV18 and TRBJ2-1; possibly TRBD2 for D (5 bases). The ends were cut back, 4 bases at V and 2 bases at J, with 15 bases in the middle. This CDR3 region has 16 residues. Looked up from germline, CDR1 is KGHSH and CDR2 is LQKENI. CDR3 in amino acids: CASSLSADPAYNEQFF. Here the CDR3 DNA reads TGTGCCAGCTCACTTTCAGCGGACCCGGCCTACAATGAGCAGTTCTTC.

This clone was detected only once. The chain uses TRBV10-2 and TRBJ2-1; 8 positions agree with TRBD2. Germline lookup yields CDR1 WSHSY and CDR2 SAAADI. The CDR3 loop spans 12 amino acids. Germline trimming cut 7 bases from V and 10 bases from J; bases unmatched to any gene: 6. CDR3 loop: CASTGTREEQFF. CDR3 coding DNA: TGCGCCAGCACGGGGACTAGAGAGGAGCAGTTCTTC.

The chain has TRBV2 and TRBJ2-5; D gene unclear. The CDR3 extends over 10 amino acids. CDR1 is SNHLY, CDR2 FYNNEI, per germline. The ends were cut back, 5 bases at V and 2 bases at J, with 0 bases in the middle. Here the CDR3 reads CASSQETQYF. CDR3 DNA sequence: TGTGCCAGCAGTCAAGAGACCCAGTACTTC.